This passage covers 5 T cell receptor beta chains from one sample sequenced in a study of blood T cell repertoires in COVID-19. Some clones are missing from TCRdb's copy, which holds only in-frame ones; the method was immunoSEQ multiplex PCR. Found here are about 280,000 clones, 80% to 85% of them singletons; the top ten hold about 5%. Sequences were obtained from PBMCs or T cells enriched from blood (not recorded which). Receptor source: a man aged 35 to 55 who had been exposed to COVID-19.

The chain joins TRBV13 to TRBJ2-1, with 13 bases lining up with TRBD2. Germline values: CDR1 PRHDT, CDR2 FYEKMQ (reference sequence). The CDR3 totals 15 residues. Germline trimming cut 5 bases from V and 9 bases from J; bases unmatched to any gene: 7. The CDR3 sequence is CASSQGLAGVSEQFF. DNA for the CDR3: TGTGCCAGCAGCCAAGGACTAGCGGGAGTCAGTGAGCAGTTCTTC.

V gene TRBV5-6 combines with J gene TRBJ2-5; D ambiguous. CDR1 SGHDT and CDR2 YYEEEE come from the germline V gene. V was cut by 1 base and J by 5 bases, with 12 bases left in between. The CDR3 consists of 14 residues. CDR3 bases: TGTGCCAGCAGCTTGTTGCCCTCGCAGGAGACCCAGTACTTC. Its protein is CASSLLPSQETQYF.

The V call is TRBV5-5, the J call TRBJ2-1; 10 nucleotides agree with TRBD2. The CDR3 loop spans 15 amino acids. With V trimmed by 4 bases and J by 3 bases, 4 bases remained unmatched. Germline V gene lookup returns CDR1 SGHKS and CDR2 YYEKEE (reference sequence). CDR3 residues: CASSPGTSVYNEQFF. The CDR3 bases are TGTGCCAGCAGCCCAGGGACTAGCGTCTACAATGAGCAGTTCTTC.

The chain employs TRBV10-3 and TRBJ2-5, with 10 bases identical to TRBD2. Looked up from germline, CDR1 is ENHRY and CDR2 is SYGVKD. J lost 3 bases, V lost 0 bases, and 22 bases had no gene match. CDR3 length equals 22 residues. DNA for the CDR3: TGTGCCATCAGTGAGTCGAATTTCCGGAGAGTGGGCGGGACTAGCGAGGAAGAGACCCAGTACTTC. Its protein product is CAISESNFRRVGGTSEEETQYF.

Here the CDR3 reads CATRDLDRPNYGYTF. The DNA of the CDR3 is TGTGCCACCAGGGACCTGGACAGGCCAAACTATGGCTACACCTTC. The chain couples TRBV15 to TRBJ1-2, with 7 bases fitting TRBD1. CDR3 length: 15 residues. With 6 bases clipped from V and 2 bases from J, the junction kept 9 bases outside the gene matches. CDR1 is LNHNV, CDR2 YYDKDF, per germline (reference sequence).